This T cell receptor beta chain was observed in a study of cytotoxic CD8 clonotypes in ibrutinib-treated CLL. On the study more broadly: IGHV unmutated 17 to 18; relapsed/refractory about 10; treatment-naive approximately 15.

About this clone: What it recognizes is unknown.

Germline CDR1 and CDR2: SGHNT and YYREEE (reference sequence). CDR3 size: 15 residues. The ends lost 4 bases at V and 4 bases at J; junction bases unmatched: 10. Profiling relied on immunoSEQ multiplex PCR, and the TCRdb table lists in-frame clones only, not all of them. The table includes around 16,000 clones, approximately 67% detected once. Findings and caveats of the study: Patients showed higher baseline clonality than age-matched healthy donors, and it tracked circulating CD8+ T-cell counts. Increased clonality at ibrutinib response gave way to a return toward baseline at progression. Public clonotypes showed up rarely, and on treatment they shrank or held steady.

The rearrangement joins TRBV5-4 to TRBJ2-7, with TRBD2 matching 8 bases. This sequence originates from a human donor with chronic lymphocytic leukemia. The sample consisted of PBMCs, taken before ibrutinib treatment. This CDR3 reads CASSPFPGGEYEQYF. CDR3 DNA: TGTGCCAGCAGCCCTTTCCCGGGGGGGGAGTACGAGCAGTACTTC.